What follows describes a single T cell receptor beta chain. This sample was included in a study of blood T cell repertoires in COVID-19. Symptom resolution, clearance, or two negative PCRs marked donors in Cohort 3 as recovered. This CDR3 comprises 15 residues. Germline trimming cut 6 bases from V and 3 bases from J; bases unmatched to any gene: 6. Germline V gene lookup returns CDR1 MNHEY and CDR2 SVGAGI. In the study's own analysis: Amplifying reference gene primers gave estimates of nucleated cell counts. The protocol was immunoSEQ multiplex PCR, while the TCRdb copy is restricted to in-frame clones and leaves out a portion. The V and J calls and clone size are taken from that table; D and trimming were inferred from the DNA. The sample comprises roughly 290,000 clones, approximately 85% of which are singletons, and around 2.2% rests with the top ten.

The specimen sequenced was PBMCs or T cells enriched from blood (not recorded which). The rearrangement links TRBV6-5 to TRBJ2-3, with 10 bases fitting TRBD1. This sequence originates from a man aged 25-40 years who had recovered from COVID-19. The CDR3 loop reads CASSSRGQGTDTQYF. CDR3 in DNA: TGTGCCAGCAGCAGTCGGGGACAGGGGACAGATACGCAGTATTTT.